The next 24 T cell receptor beta chains were all read from a single sample in a study of T cell clonality in common variable immunodeficiency. Using immunoSEQ multiplex PCR, the repertoire was profiled, and TCRdb retains in-frame clones only, with some absent. There are about 64,000 clones in the sample, none observed a single time. Sequencing used peripheral blood mononuclear cells. All receptors come from a person aged 18 to 70 in good health.

This clone was observed many times. The read halts 3 residues ahead of the CDR3 end, with the missing end drawn from the germline J gene. The chain links TRBV30 to TRBJ1-1, with TRBD1 as a possible D gene (6 bases). Germline CDR1 reads GTSNPN; CDR2 reads SVGIG (reference sequence). Trimming removed 2 bases from V and 4 bases from J, with 8 bases in between. The CDR3 spans 12 residues. The part of the CDR3 DNA that was read is TGTGCCTGGAGTACAGGGAGCACTGAA. Residues: CAWSTGSTE. The whole CDR3 reads CAWSTGSTEAFF.

This clone has ten or more counts. The read is 3 residues too short to cover the CDR3 end, so that end is filled in from the germline J gene. The chain links TRBV7-3 to TRBJ2-2; D is possibly TRBD1 (5 bases). The CDR3 is 15 residues long. Germline V CDR1 and CDR2: SGHTA, FQGTGA. Trimming stripped 5 bases from V and 1 base from J, with 11 bases between. CDR3: CASSKWGGNTGELFF. The sequenced part of the CDR3 DNA is TGTGCCAGCAGCAAATGGGGCGGGAACACCGGGGAG.

This clone was seen at least ten times. Here the CDR3 reads CASSSPFFLGQGPPGANVLTF. The part of the CDR3 DNA that was read is TGCGCCAGCAGCTCCCCCTTTTTTTTGGGACAGGGTCCTCCTGGGGCCAACGTC. The rearrangement joins TRBV5-1 to TRBJ2-6; 9 bases fit TRBD1. The CDR3 end is not reached by the read, which stops 3 residues before it; the germline J gene fills it in. J gave up 2 bases and V 3 bases, and 18 bases lay outside the gene matches. This CDR3 has 21 amino acids. The germline CDR1 and CDR2 sequences are SGHRS and YFSETQ.

There are many counts of this clone. The read terminates 3 residues ahead of where the CDR3 ends, so the germline J gene completes it. This sequence joins TRBV20-1 and TRBJ2-3; TRBD2 is a possible D gene (5 bases). The V end lost 0 bases, the J end lost 4 bases, and 14 bases lay between the germline ends. CDR1 and CDR2 from the germline V gene are DFQATT and SNEGSKA (reference sequence). There are 15 residues in the CDR3. CDR3 amino acids: CSARDRGRVADTQYF. The covered CDR3 bases are TGCAGTGCTAGAGATCGTGGGCGGGTTGCAGATACG.

Many counts were recorded for this clone. The missing CDR3 end, 3 residues past where the read stops, is filled in from the germline J gene. The chain carries TRBV6-2 or TRBV6-3 and TRBJ2-7; 7 bases match TRBD1. CDR1 MNHEY and CDR2 SVGEGT come from the germline V gene. The CDR3 sequence is 14 residues long. Trimming removed 5 bases from V and 6 bases from J; junction bases left unmatched: 10. The sequenced part of the CDR3 DNA is TGTGCCAGCAGTCGCCGACAGGGCCACCTCGAG. Amino acids: CASSRRQGHLE. In full, the CDR3 reads CASSRRQGHLEQYF.

The sample holds many counts of this clone. The read terminates 3 residues before the CDR3 end, so the remaining end is supplied by the germline J gene. The chain is built from TRBV19 and TRBJ1-3; TRBD1 is a possible D gene (6 bases). Trimming took 4 bases from V and 2 from J, leaving 12 bases between them. The CDR3 length is 15 residues. The germline V gene encodes CDR1 LNHDA and CDR2 SQIVND (reference sequence). The part of the CDR3 DNA that was read is TGTGCCAGTAGTAGGACAGCCACGCCTGGAAACACC. Translated, it gives CASSRTATPGNT. The complete CDR3 protein is CASSRTATPGNTIYF.

Ten or more counts support this clone. The read ends 3 residues before the CDR3 terminus; that terminus is restored from the germline J gene. The chain couples TRBV20-1 to TRBJ1-1, with TRBD1 identical over 12 bases. The germline V gene has CDR1 DFQATT and CDR2 SNEGSKA (reference sequence). The CDR3 runs 14 residues. Trimming at V came to 5 bases and at J to 5 bases, leaving 6 bases not matched to a gene. CDR3 DNA, as far as it was read: TGCAGTGCTCGGGACAGGGGGCGCGGGACTGAA. This sequence encodes CSARDRGRGTE. The full-length CDR3 reads as CSARDRGRGTEAFF.

In this sample, this clone turned up many times. The CDR3 end falls 3 residues outside the read, so it is completed with the germline J gene. The genes are TRBV28 and TRBJ1-5, with a possible D match to TRBD1 (5 bases). Per the germline V gene, CDR1 is MDHEN and CDR2 is SYDVKM. This CDR3 has 14 amino acids. Trimming cost V 1 base and J 4 bases, with 8 bases left between them. Partial CDR3 DNA: TGTGCCAGCAGTTTATTGTCAGGGAATCAGCCC. This translates into CASSLLSGNQP. The whole CDR3 region reads CASSLLSGNQPQHF.

This clone occurred many times. The read terminates 3 residues before the CDR3 end, so the remaining end is supplied by the germline J gene. The rearrangement joins TRBV2 to TRBJ2-1, with 14 positions matching TRBD2. This CDR3 contains 15 residues. V trimming: 5 bases; J trimming: 9 bases; junction bases outside the gene matches: 6. Germline CDR1 is SNHLY and CDR2 is FYNNEI. The CDR3 is CASSLGTSGSAEQFF. CDR3 DNA (partial): TGTGCCAGCAGTCTCGGGACTAGCGGGAGTGCTGAG.

Many counts were recorded for this clone. CDR3 sequence: CASSSTGGAVNTEAFF. CDR3 DNA, as far as it was read: TGTGCCAGCAGCTCTACAGGGGGCGCAGTGAACACTGAA. The gene calls are TRBV7-6 and TRBJ1-1; TRBD1 aligns across 9 bases. The read ends 3 residues shy of where the CDR3 ends; the end is completed using the germline J gene. V was pared by 4 bases and J by 0 bases, with 6 bases of the junction left unmatched. CDR3 length equals 16 residues. Germline assignment: CDR1 SGHVS and CDR2 FNYEAQ.

This clone was detected ten times or more. The read ends 3 residues before the CDR3 terminus; that terminus is restored from the germline J gene. This chain uses TRBV20-1 with TRBJ2-7; possible D gene TRBD2, 5 bases. The CDR3 loop spans 15 amino acids. Germline values: CDR1 DFQATT, CDR2 SNEGSKA (reference sequence). V was shortened by 3 bases and J by 3 bases, with 18 bases between the two germline ends. CDR3 DNA (partial): TGCAGTGCTAGGAGGAGAAATAGCGCCGTCTACGAG. Amino acids: CSARRRNSAVYE. From start to end, the CDR3 is CSARRRNSAVYEQYF.

The sample holds many counts of this clone. The read falls 3 residues short of the CDR3 end, and the missing part is taken from the germline J gene. The chain recombines TRBV30 with TRBJ2-5; TRBD2 aligns across 9 bases. Germline lookup yields CDR1 GTSNPN and CDR2 SVGIG (reference sequence). J gave up 1 base and V 3 bases, and 3 bases lay outside the gene matches. The CDR3 length is 14 residues. The covered CDR3 bases are TGTGCCTGGAGGAGCGGGGGGACCCAAGAGACC. Amino acids: CAWRSGGTQET. The complete CDR3 reads CAWRSGGTQETQYF.

Many counts were recorded for this clone. From the germline J gene comes the end of the CDR3, since the read stops 3 residues before it. Other DNA sequences of this sample code for an identical CDR3. The rearrangement links TRBV5-1 to TRBJ2-3; TRBD1 aligns across 7 bases. In germline, CDR1 is SGHRS, CDR2 YFSETQ. Unmatched junction bases numbered 3, after V lost 0 bases and J lost 2 bases. CDR3 length: 15 amino acids. The sequenced part of the CDR3 DNA is TGCGCCAGCAGCTTGGAGGGACAGCACACAGATACG. As protein: CASSLEGQHTDT. The full CDR3 sequence reads CASSLEGQHTDTQYF. Filled out from reference TRBV5-1 and TRBJ2-3, the complete variable domain reads KAGVTQTPRYLIKTRGQQVTLSCSPISGHRSVSWYQQTPGQGLQFLFEYFSETQRNKGNFPGRFSGRQFSNSRSEMNVSTLELGDSALYLCASSLEGQHTDTQYFGPGTRLTVL.

This clone has ten or more counts. The read comes to an end 3 residues before the CDR3 does, leaving the germline J gene to fill in the end. The chain uses TRBV2 and TRBJ2-7, with D hard to call. Trimming cost V 8 bases and J 3 bases, with 20 bases left between them. Germline CDR1 SNHLY, CDR2 FYNNEI. This CDR3 spans 15 amino acids. CDR3 DNA (partial): TGTGCCAGCCCTGTTGTCAGGCCGAGAAACTACGAG. Protein: CASPVVRPRNYE. The whole CDR3 protein is CASPVVRPRNYEQYF.

Ten or more counts support this clone. The read ends 3 residues shy of where the CDR3 ends; the end is completed using the germline J gene. V usage is TRBV7-3 and J usage is TRBJ2-3; weak D call: TRBD2 (5 bases). The CDR3 is 14 residues long. Trimming removed 0 bases from V and 5 bases from J, with 9 bases in between. The germline CDR1 and CDR2 sequences are SGHTA and FQGTGA. The sequenced CDR3 bases are TGTGCCAGCAGCTTAACGACTAATGAAGATACG. Protein: CASSLTTNEDT. The complete CDR3 protein is CASSLTTNEDTQYF.

This clone was detected ten times or more. The sequenced fragment ends 3 residues before the CDR3 boundary, so the rest is inferred from the germline J gene. The V call is TRBV20-1, the J call TRBJ1-1; no reliable D call. There are 13 residues in the CDR3. Germline V lookup: CDR1 DFQATT, CDR2 SNEGSKA (reference sequence). Trimming removed 2 bases at V and 0 bases at J, with 7 bases between. CDR3 DNA (partial): TGCAGTGCTAGATGGGCCATGAACACTGAA. Its protein product is CSARWAMNTE. The whole CDR3 sequence reads CSARWAMNTEAFF.

This clone was recorded many times. The read ends 3 residues early relative to the CDR3; the germline J gene fills the gap. The V and J genes are TRBV9 and TRBJ1-2, with 10 bases fitting TRBD1. The length of the CDR3 is 16 residues. The germline gives CDR1 SGDLS, CDR2 YYNGEE. J lost 4 bases, V lost 6 bases, and 12 bases had no gene match. The CDR3: CASNDRTGTGVYGYTF. CDR3 DNA (partial): TGTGCCAGCAACGACCGAACAGGGACAGGGGTCTATGGC.

This clone was counted only a few times. CDR3 DNA, as far as it was read: TGTGCCAGTAGTGCTTGGGGGGGAAGCTACGAG. Its protein product is CASSAWGGSYE. The complete CDR3 reads CASSAWGGSYEQYF. The V gene is TRBV19, the J gene TRBJ2-7; 7 positions agree with TRBD2. The CDR3 end is not reached by the read, which stops 3 residues before it; the germline J gene fills it in. The V segment lost 5 bases and the J segment 3 bases; nucleotides outside the gene matches: 7. CDR1 is LNHDA and CDR2 is SQIVND in the germline V gene (reference sequence). CDR3 length equals 14 residues. The whole variable domain, remainder taken from reference TRBV19 and TRBJ2-7, is DGGITQSPKYLFRKEGQNVTLSCEQNLNHDAMYWYRQDPGQGLRLIYYSQIVNDFQKGDIAEGYSVSREKKESFPLTVTSAQKNPTAFYLCASSAWGGSYEQYFGPGTRLTVT.

The table lists this clone with many counts. The read halts 3 residues ahead of the CDR3 end, with the missing end drawn from the germline J gene. The J gene is TRBJ1-2, the V gene TRBV30, with D possibly matching TRBD1 (5 bases). The CDR3 runs 14 residues. The germline CDR1 and CDR2 sequences are GTSNPN and SVGIG (reference sequence). V lost 0 bases, J lost 4 bases, and 12 bases lay in between. The covered CDR3 bases are TGTGCCTGGAGTGTTTCACAGGTACCCTATGGC. The encoded protein is CAWSVSQVPYG. The whole CDR3 sequence reads CAWSVSQVPYGYTF.

Many counts were recorded for this clone. The sequence runs out 3 residues before the end of the CDR3; the remainder is reconstructed from the germline J gene. Other nucleotide sequences from this sample produce the same CDR3. The chain is built from TRBV5-1 and TRBJ1-3, with 10 bases aligning to TRBD1. CDR1 and CDR2 (germline): SGHRS, YFSETQ. This CDR3 has 16 amino acids. The V gene end was trimmed by 1 base and the J gene end by 2 bases; junction bases not matched to a gene: 3. This CDR3 is CASSLQGQGTGNTIYF. Partial CDR3 DNA: TGCGCCAGCAGCTTGCAGGGACAGGGGACTGGAAACACC.

In this sample, this clone turned up many times. The CDR3 sequence: CASSYSAGGEKLFF. The CDR3 bases that were read are TGTGCCAGCAGTTACTCGGCAGGTGGAGAAAAA. J is TRBJ1-4 and V is TRBV6-2 or TRBV6-3; D unclear. The CDR3 end is not reached by the read, which stops 3 residues before it; the germline J gene fills it in. The germline CDR1 and CDR2 sequences are MNHEY and SVGEGT. The CDR3 covers 14 residues. V was pared by 0 bases and J by 8 bases, with 10 bases between.

This clone was recorded many times. CDR3: CASSGRQATNEKLFF. The sequenced part of the CDR3 DNA is TGTGCCAGCAGCGGCAGACAGGCAACTAATGAAAAA. The chain carries TRBV7-9 and TRBJ1-4; a possible D gene is TRBD1 (6 bases). The read ends 3 residues early relative to the CDR3; the germline J gene fills the gap. Germline-derived CDR1 and CDR2 are SEHNR and FQNEAQ (reference sequence). The CDR3 is made up of 15 amino acids. Deletions cut 5 bases from V and 0 bases from J, with 10 bases between.

This clone was seen many times. The missing CDR3 end, 3 residues past where the read stops, is filled in from the germline J gene. The chain combines TRBV6-1 with TRBJ2-6; no clear D. The CDR3 runs to 15 residues. The V gene's germline CDR1 is MNHNS and CDR2 SASEGT. V gave up 1 base and J gave up 0 bases, with 4 bases separating them. Partial CDR3 DNA: TGTGCCAGCAGTGAAGGGCCCTCTGGGGCCAACGTC. This gives the protein CASSEGPSGANV. The full CDR3 is CASSEGPSGANVLTF.

This clone was found a few times. From the germline J gene comes the end of the CDR3, since the read stops 3 residues before it. The chain carries TRBV19 and TRBJ1-2; D not resolved. Trimming stripped 3 bases from V and 5 bases from J, with 13 bases between. The V gene's germline CDR1 is LNHDA and CDR2 SQIVND (reference sequence). The CDR3 runs to 14 residues. The CDR3 sequence: CASSIDPGFYGYTF. CDR3 DNA (partial): TGTGCCAGTAGTATCGACCCGGGTTTTTATGGC. Using reference TRBV19 and TRBJ1-2 for the parts outside the CDR3, the full variable domain is DGGITQSPKYLFRKEGQNVTLSCEQNLNHDAMYWYRQDPGQGLRLIYYSQIVNDFQKGDIAEGYSVSREKKESFPLTVTSAQKNPTAFYLCASSIDPGFYGYTFGSGTRLTVV.